This T cell receptor beta chain was captured by sequencing in a study of shared clonotypes between healthy human individuals. Study-wide context: Per donor, CD8 memory used one plate, CD8 naive used two, CD4 memory used three and CD4 naive used three.

Per sorted-subset replicate PCR, input was approximately 0.2 ug DNA, representing 30,000 to 35,000 T cell genomes. The table came from immunoSEQ multiplex PCR; TCRdb's copy has only in-frame clones and leaves some out. The sample lists approximately 1,000,000 clones; about 72% were seen once. Study-level points and caveats: Sample collection involved blood only; tissue repertoires are likely different.

Regarding this clone: Its target is not known.

J gave up 10 bases and V 2 bases, and 10 bases lay outside the gene matches. CDR3 length equals 14 residues. Germline assignment: CDR1 GTSNPN and CDR2 SVGIG (reference sequence). This chain joins TRBV30 and TRBJ2-1; 8 bases line up with TRBD2. The sample comprised memory CD4+ T cells from PBMCs. Noted subset: CD45RA-negative fraction. This sequence originates from a man aged 18 to 30 in good health. Some clones in this sample may be carry-over from other donors' samples. The CDR3 DNA is TGTGCCTGGAGTCCCGGGGGGGTTAGGTCGGAGCAGTTCTTC. Translated, it gives CAWSPGGVRSEQFF. Full variable domain (rest looked up from reference TRBV30 and TRBJ2-1): SQTIHQWPATLVQPVGSPLSLECTVEGTSNPNLYWYRQAAGRGLQLLFYSVGIGQISSEVPQNLSASRPQDRQFILSSKKLLLSDSGFYLCAWSPGGVRSEQFFGPGTRLTVL.